This TCR beta chain originates from a study of T-cell memory formation after mild COVID-19 (dated by TCRdb to about 2021). The study in broad terms: Most TCR sequence clusters were specific to one of the two donors. Two young, previously healthy adult volunteers made up the cohort, one male and one female. In a couple of donors, T-cell clones that expanded and contracted after mild COVID-19 were tracked by sequencing TCRalpha and TCRbeta repertoires over time.

In regard to this clonotype: Its antigen is not yet known. Base qualities were left out, and no much larger clone turns up one base away.

V and J are trimmed by 1 base and 8 bases, and the gene matches miss 7 bases of the junction. According to the germline V gene, CDR1 reads SGHRS and CDR2 reads YFSETQ. Taken from cysteine to phenylalanine, the CDR3 has 15 residues. Only the CDR3 DNA stays, 45 bases, in frame from base 1. PBMCs were isolated by Ficoll-Paque density gradient centrifugation. The sequencer listed for this sample is Illumina NovaSeq 6000. Using 5'RACE with constant-segment primers, TCRalpha and TCRbeta cDNA libraries were constructed, with sample barcodes and unique molecular identifiers added in the process. RNA was extracted from every sample with Trizol reagent. Library amplification was performed in two PCR steps, and a second sample barcode and Illumina TruSeq adapters were introduced in the second step. Sequencing of libraries was performed on an Illumina NovaSeq with 2 x 150 bp paired-end reads. The published analysis was carried out like this. With migec v1.2.7, reads were demultiplexed and then collapsed into UMI-guided consensus sequences. Using mixcr v2.1.11, the UMI consensuses were aligned to TRA and TRB V and J templates and assembled into clonotypes. Expanded or contracted clonotypes were those called significant by both edgeR and NoisET, with noise models trained on biological replicates. edgeR calls used a false discovery rate-adjusted p below 0.01 and a log2 fold-change threshold of 1. As an exploratory analysis of dynamics, max-normalized trajectories of the 1000 most abundant clonotypes were examined with PCA combined with hierarchical clustering. Separately sequenced CD4+ and CD8+ repertoires were used to assign the CD4 or CD8 phenotype of responding clones. The raw public reads went through TCRdb reprocessing: fastp at Q25, MiXCR clone calling, in-frame beta chains kept. Identical CDR3 protein sequences are pooled into one entry, listed with their most common genes and DNA. TCRdb assigned the V and J calls; the authors' analysis was not used. The sample contains 180,000 or so distinct CDR3 sequences, under 14% of them found a single time. Less than 4% of the sample is held by the ten biggest clonotypes.

Study-wide findings and limitations: Only two mild cases were covered by the study, and larger cohorts that include severe cases with pre-infection samples were considered necessary. Some responding clones were detected in pre-infection memory, suggesting pre-existing cross-reactive memory T cells joined the SARS-CoV-2 response. Whether the second-wave clones peaking on day 37 were SARS-CoV-2 specific was not confirmed. Balanced CD4/CD8 phenotypes were observed for clones contracting from day 15 to 85, whereas a bias towards CD4+ was observed for a second wave of clones expanding from day 15 to 37. Contracting CD4+ clones turned up mainly in the CM and EM memory subsets, whereas EMRA was where CD8+ clones were enriched.

The source of this sequence is a man aged 18 to 29 who had mild COVID-19 (a few samples of this study predate the infection). The sample titles of this study are shuffled in the database, so cell type and time point are left out; the donor was told from shared clones. The sequenced sample was PBMCs or a T cell subset sorted from them (not recorded which). This chain joins TRBV5-1 to TRBJ2-3, with 10 bases aligning to TRBD2. CDR3 loop: CASSLSGGADITQYF. The nucleotides are TGCGCCAGCAGCTTGAGCGGGGGGGCCGATATTACGCAGTATTTT.